Each of the 22 T cell receptor beta chains below was sequenced from the same sample in a study of blood T cell repertoires in COVID-19. Profiling relied on immunoSEQ multiplex PCR, and the TCRdb table lists in-frame clones only, not all of them. The sample consists of hundreds of thousands of clones, 85% to 90% of them appearing once. Material: peripheral blood. The receptor set was obtained from a woman aged 40-49 years who had recovered from COVID-19.

The gene calls are TRBV28 and TRBJ2-2; perhaps TRBD2 as D (6 bases). From germline, CDR1 is MDHEN and CDR2 SYDVKM. Trimming took off 4 bases at V and 5 bases at J, with 14 bases between the two ends. This CDR3 has 15 amino acids. CDR3 amino acids: CASSSLGGGTGELFF. The CDR3 DNA follows: TGTGCCAGCAGTTCCCTGGGGGGTGGGACCGGGGAGCTGTTTTTT. Full variable domain (remainder filled in from reference TRBV28 and TRBJ2-2): DVKVTQSSRYLVKRTGEKVFLECVQDMDHENMFWYRQDPGLGLRLIYFSYDVKMKEKGDIPEGYSVSREKKERFSLILESASTNQTSMYLCASSSLGGGTGELFFGEGSRLTVL.

V usage is TRBV7-8 and J usage is TRBJ1-5, with a possible D match to TRBD1 (5 bases). Between the trimmed V and J ends, which lost 5 bases and 0 bases, there was a span of 11 bases. Germline V gene lookup returns CDR1 SGHVS and CDR2 FQNEAQ. The CDR3 totals 15 residues. CDR3 bases: TGTGCCAGCAGCCCACAGGCAAATAGCAATCAGCCCCAGCATTTT. This codes for CASSPQANSNQPQHF.

The chain has TRBV9 and TRBJ1-3; 7 bases are shared with TRBD1. The CDR3 sequence is 20 residues long. Germline V gene data show CDR1 as SGDLS and CDR2 as YYNGEE. V gave up 3 bases and J gave up 4 bases; unmatched junction bases: 22. The CDR3 DNA follows: TGTGCCAGCAGCGCCCGCCGCCGGGGACAGCAACTTATCCCGGGAAACACCATATATTTT. As protein: CASSARRRGQQLIPGNTIYF.

The rearrangement joins TRBV6-6 to TRBJ1-4, with 8 positions matching TRBD1. The V and J ends lost 4 bases and 5 bases, in that order; junction bases with no gene match: 9. The CDR3 is made up of 16 amino acids. Germline CDR1 MNHNY, CDR2 SVGAGI (reference sequence). This chain's CDR3 is CASSSLSQGGNEKLFF. CDR3 DNA sequence: TGTGCCAGCAGTTCTCTATCACAGGGGGGGAATGAAAAACTGTTTTTT.

V is TRBV19 and J is TRBJ1-1; D remains unclear. The V gene lost 5 bases and the J gene lost 2 bases, with 9 bases spanning the gap. The CDR3 length is 13 residues. Germline V CDR1 and CDR2: LNHDA, SQIVND (reference sequence). The CDR3 DNA reads TGTGCCAGTAGTGGCCAAATAAACACTGAAGCTTTCTTT. It encodes CASSGQINTEAFF.

The chain uses TRBV6-6 and TRBJ1-2; D might be TRBD1 (6 bases). The CDR3 totals 13 residues. Deletions cut 0 bases from V and 8 bases from J, with 10 bases between. The germline gives CDR1 MNHNY, CDR2 SVGAGI (reference sequence). The CDR3 DNA follows: TGTGCCAGCAGTTACTCGACAGGAGGCGGCTACACCTTC. Residues: CASSYSTGGGYTF.

V and J are TRBV30 and TRBJ1-4, with D tentatively TRBD1 (6 bases). Between the trimmed V and J ends, which lost 4 bases and 0 bases, there was a span of 6 bases. In germline, CDR1 is GTSNPN, CDR2 SVGIG (reference sequence). The CDR3 spans 13 residues. The CDR3 DNA reads TGTGCCTGGAACAGGGCAACTAATGAAAAACTGTTTTTT. It is translated as CAWNRATNEKLFF.

This chain links TRBV5-6 with TRBJ2-5, with D unclear. Trimming took off 0 bases at V and 1 base at J, with 13 bases between the two ends. The CDR3 has 16 residues. Germline V gives CDR1 SGHDT, CDR2 YYEEEE. The DNA for the CDR3 is TGTGCCAGCAGCTTGGGCCCCTTGGCGGCCCAAGAGACCCAGTACTTC. Its protein is CASSLGPLAAQETQYF.

J is TRBJ2-7 and V is TRBV10-3; 11 bases fit TRBD1. The CDR3 is 13 amino acids. Germline lookup yields CDR1 ENHRY and CDR2 SYGVKD. The trim removed 8 bases at V and 3 bases at J, leaving 3 bases unmatched. The CDR3 loop reads CAILGQGGYEQYF. The CDR3 DNA is TGTGCCATCCTGGGACAGGGGGGCTACGAGCAGTACTTC.

A remark on this clone: The same CDR3 can be traced to other DNA sequences in this sample. This sequence joins TRBV7-2 and TRBJ2-1; 14 bases are a match to TRBD2. In germline, CDR1 is SGHTA, CDR2 FQGNSA. V shed 5 bases and J 10 bases; nucleotides not matched to a gene: 7. CDR3 length equals 15 residues. CDR3 in DNA: TGTGCCAGCAGCCCGGGACTAGCGGGAGTCAGGGAGCAGTTCTTC. Translating it yields CASSPGLAGVREQFF.

The CDR3 region has the DNA TGTGCCAGCAGCTTAGCCCACAGGGCTAGTGGCTACACCTTC. This codes for CASSLAHRASGYTF. V gene TRBV7-2 combines with J gene TRBJ1-2; D might be TRBD1 (6 bases). Germline V lookup: CDR1 SGHTA, CDR2 FQGNSA. V lost 0 bases and J 7 bases, leaving 12 bases between the germline ends. The CDR3 covers 14 residues.

J is TRBJ1-5 and V is TRBV24-1; D not certain. Looked up from germline, CDR1 is KGHDR and CDR2 is SFDVKD. There are 14 residues in the CDR3. V lost 9 bases and J 5 bases, leaving 16 bases between the germline ends. CDR3 region: CATLEGGADQPQHF. The CDR3 bases are TGTGCCACCCTCGAGGGCGGAGCCGATCAGCCCCAGCATTTT.

This sequence joins TRBV30 and TRBJ2-3; D is perhaps TRBD1 (6 bases). Germline values: CDR1 GTSNPN, CDR2 SVGIG (reference sequence). The V and J ends lost 3 bases and 1 base respectively, with 8 bases between them. This CDR3 region has 13 residues. CDR3 sequence: CAWSYRGTDTQYF. The CDR3 region has the DNA TGTGCCTGGAGCTACAGGGGCACAGATACGCAGTATTTT.

This sequence joins TRBV13 and TRBJ2-1; possible D gene TRBD2, 6 bases. This CDR3 region has 15 residues. Trimming removed 7 bases from V and 4 bases from J, with 17 bases in between. CDR1 is PRHDT and CDR2 is FYEKMQ in the germline V gene (reference sequence). Here the CDR3 reads CASTHSSVRYNEQFF. The CDR3 nucleotides read TGTGCCAGCACCCACTCTAGCGTCCGATACAATGAGCAGTTCTTC.

V and J are TRBV6-5 and TRBJ1-2; 10 bases align to TRBD1. V gave up 4 bases and J gave up 4 bases; unmatched junction bases: 6. Germline lookup yields CDR1 MNHEY and CDR2 SVGAGI. This CDR3 has 15 residues. CDR3 protein: CASSSRTGGTYGYTF. In DNA form, the CDR3 reads TGTGCCAGCAGTTCCCGGACAGGGGGTACCTATGGCTACACCTTC.

The chain carries TRBV21-1 and TRBJ2-7; TRBD1, the table's D call, was not compared with the DNA. TRBV21-1 is marked as a pseudogene. This CDR3 is 17 amino acids long. The CDR3 region has the DNA TGTGCCAGCACCAAAACCCGCAGGGGGAGTAGCTCCTACGAGCAGTACGTC. Translating it yields CASTKTRRGSSSYEQYV.

The V gene is TRBV3-1 (or the pseudogene TRBV3-2), the J gene TRBJ2-5; TRBD1 might be the D (5 bases). Trimming removed 0 bases from V and 5 bases from J, with 16 bases in between. Germline V gives CDR1 LGHDT, CDR2 YNNKEL (reference sequence). This CDR3 contains 16 residues. CDR3 bases: TGTGCCAGCAGCCAAGACGCAGGGTGGCCCCGGGAGACCCAGTACTTC. This codes for CASSQDAGWPRETQYF.

This clone occurred once. This sequence joins TRBV9 and TRBJ2-2, with 9 positions matching TRBD1. Germline V gene lookup returns CDR1 SGDLS and CDR2 YYNGEE. The V segment lost 4 bases and the J segment 3 bases; nucleotides outside the gene matches: 4. The CDR3 contains 15 residues. The CDR3 is CASSTYRGHTGELFF. The CDR3 nucleotides read TGTGCCAGCAGCACTTACAGGGGGCACACCGGGGAGCTGTTTTTT.

CDR3 nucleotide sequence: TGTGCCAGCAGCCCGGGGGGGCGAGGCACCGGGGAGCTGTTTTTT. Translating gives CASSPGGRGTGELFF. J is TRBJ2-2 and V is TRBV5-4; 8 bases match TRBD2. The CDR3 contains 15 residues. V gave up 4 bases and J gave up 4 bases; unmatched junction bases: 6. CDR1 SGHNT and CDR2 YYREEE come from the germline V gene (reference sequence).

The CDR3 here is CASSIAPGTRTRDEQFF. The CDR3 DNA follows: TGTGCCAGTAGTATAGCTCCCGGGACTAGGACTCGGGATGAGCAGTTCTTC. The chain recombines TRBV19 with TRBJ2-1; 8 positions match TRBD2. The germline V gene has CDR1 LNHDA and CDR2 SQIVND (reference sequence). This CDR3 region has 17 residues. V shed 1 base and J 8 bases; nucleotides not matched to a gene: 13.

J is TRBJ2-7 and V is TRBV27, with D possibly TRBD1 on 7 matching bases. The CDR3 consists of 14 residues. The germline CDR1 and CDR2 sequences are MNHEY and SMNVEV (reference sequence). Trimming cost V 3 bases and J 6 bases, with 15 bases left between them. CDR3 amino acids: CASSFLGQGGEQYF. CDR3 coding DNA: TGTGCCAGCAGTTTTCTTGGGCAGGGGGGCGAGCAGTACTTC.

The genes are TRBV6-5 and TRBJ2-7; D might be TRBD2 (6 bases). Trimming stripped 2 bases from V and 3 bases from J, with 17 bases between. Germline V gene lookup returns CDR1 MNHEY and CDR2 SVGAGI. CDR3 length: 16 residues. CDR3 bases: TGTGCCAGCAGTTACGCGGGGTTGGGACCGGACTACGAGCAGTACTTC. This translates into CASSYAGLGPDYEQYF.